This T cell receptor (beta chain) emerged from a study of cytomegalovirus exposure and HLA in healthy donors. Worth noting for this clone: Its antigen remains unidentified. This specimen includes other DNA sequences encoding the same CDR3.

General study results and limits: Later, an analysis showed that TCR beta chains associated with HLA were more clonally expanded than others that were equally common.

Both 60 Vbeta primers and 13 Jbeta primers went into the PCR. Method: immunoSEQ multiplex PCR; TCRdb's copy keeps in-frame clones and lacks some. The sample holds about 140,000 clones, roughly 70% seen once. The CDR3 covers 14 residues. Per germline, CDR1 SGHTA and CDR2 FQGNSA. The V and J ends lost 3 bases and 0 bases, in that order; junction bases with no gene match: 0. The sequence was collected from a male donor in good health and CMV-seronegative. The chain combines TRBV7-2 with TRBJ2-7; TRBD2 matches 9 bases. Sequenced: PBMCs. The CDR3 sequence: CASSFSGSSYEQYF. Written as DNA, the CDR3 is TGTGCCAGCAGCTTTAGCGGGAGCTCCTACGAGCAGTACTTC.